One sample yielded the 21 T cell receptor beta chains listed below, sequenced in a study of T-cell reconstitution after alpha-beta-depleted transplantation in children. As it was prepared, the TCRbeta library received unique molecular identifiers. MiXCR was run by TCRdb on the PCR reads, yielding one entry per CDR3 protein. Here the sample spans approximately 420,000 distinct CDR3 sequences, approximately 11% being singletons. Source: PBMCs from the stem cell graft donor, taken from the stem cell graft. The source of these receptors is a human donor who donated a stem cell graft to a child with acute myeloid leukemia.

The chain employs TRBV2 and TRBJ2-6; D is unclear. Germline-derived CDR1 and CDR2 are SNHLY and FYNNEI. The V and J ends lost 6 bases and 0 bases respectively, with 9 bases between them. CDR3 length: 15 residues. CDR3 in amino acids: CASRGAFSGANVLTF. The CDR3 coding sequence is TGTGCCAGCAGGGGTGCTTTCTCTGGGGCCAACGTCCTGACTTTC.

This chain links TRBV20-1 with TRBJ1-5; no firm D call. V was cut by 0 bases and J by 4 bases, with 13 bases left in between. Germline V gene sequence: CDR1 DFQATT, CDR2 SNEGSKA (reference sequence). The CDR3 consists of 15 residues. The CDR3 coding sequence is TGCAGTGCTAGAGATCCGCACATTTCTAATCAGCCCCAGCATTTT. Translated, it gives CSARDPHISNQPQHF.

This rearrangement joins TRBV7-3 to TRBJ2-7, with TRBD1 matching over 7 bases. The length of the CDR3 is 14 residues. Germline CDR1 SGHTA, CDR2 FQGTGA. V was pared by 5 bases and J by 6 bases, with 10 bases of the junction left unmatched. The CDR3, as DNA: TGTGCCAGCAGCCCGACTAACAGGGGCGGCGAGCAGTACTTC. Its translation: CASSPTNRGGEQYF.

This clonotype was seen at least ten times. The V and J genes are TRBV3-1 and TRBJ1-5; no clear D gene. V was trimmed by 1 base and J by 0 bases, leaving 1 base between them. This CDR3 contains 13 residues. Germline V gene lookup returns CDR1 LGHDT and CDR2 YNNKEL (reference sequence). CDR3 DNA: TGTGCCAGCAGCCAAGCTAGCAATCAGCCCCAGCATTTT. Translated, it gives CASSQASNQPQHF.

This clonotype was picked up a small number of times. The chain carries TRBV7-3 and TRBJ2-1; 12 bases agree with TRBD2. The CDR3 extends over 15 amino acids. Germline assignment: CDR1 SGHTA and CDR2 FQGTGA. The V segment lost 1 base and the J segment 7 bases; nucleotides outside the gene matches: 2. CDR3 sequence reads: CASSLIGTSGNEQFF. CDR3 nucleotide sequence: TGTGCCAGCAGCTTAATAGGGACTAGCGGGAATGAGCAGTTCTTC.

This clonotype was seen repeatedly, ten times or more. This rearrangement joins TRBV12-3 or TRBV12-4 to TRBJ2-2; the D gene is possibly TRBD1 (5 bases). The CDR3 runs 15 residues. V was pared by 1 base and J by 0 bases, with 6 bases between. The CDR3 nucleotides read TGTGCCAGCAGTTTAGAGGGGACGAACACCGGGGAGCTGTTTTTT. Amino acid sequence: CASSLEGTNTGELFF.

This rearrangement joins TRBV20-1 to TRBJ1-3; 8 nucleotides match TRBD1. CDR1 DFQATT and CDR2 SNEGSKA come from the germline V gene (reference sequence). The ends lost 0 bases at V and 3 bases at J; junction bases unmatched: 10. This CDR3 region has 17 residues. CDR3 DNA: TGCAGTGCTAGAGATCATCAGACAGGGGCTTTTGGAAACACCATATATTTT. This gives the protein CSARDHQTGAFGNTIYF.

This clonotype was observed a handful of times. The chain combines TRBV9 with TRBJ2-1, with D tentatively TRBD2 (7 bases). CDR1 is SGDLS and CDR2 is YYNGEE in the germline V gene. Trimming took off 3 bases at V and 5 bases at J, with 12 bases between the two ends. The length of the CDR3 is 14 residues. CDR3 region: CASSGGGKDNEQFF. In DNA form, the CDR3 reads TGTGCCAGCAGCGGGGGGGGCAAAGACAATGAGCAGTTCTTC.

This chain connects TRBV27 to TRBJ1-2; unclear D gene. V was cut by 0 bases and J by 4 bases, with 12 bases left in between. Per the germline V gene, CDR1 is MNHEY and CDR2 is SMNVEV (reference sequence). The CDR3 spans 15 residues. The CDR3 sequence is CASSLSIGPLYGYTF. DNA for the CDR3: TGTGCCAGCAGTTTATCGATAGGACCGCTCTATGGCTACACCTTC.

V and J are TRBV9 and TRBJ2-4; D not resolved. The CDR3 consists of 13 residues. Per germline, CDR1 SGDLS and CDR2 YYNGEE. Trimming removed 0 bases at V and 7 bases at J, with 8 bases between. This CDR3 reads CASSVGAANIQYF. CDR3 bases: TGTGCCAGCAGCGTAGGGGCTGCGAACATTCAGTACTTC. The full variable domain, rest sourced from reference TRBV9 and TRBJ2-4, is DSGVTQTPKHLITATGQRVTLRCSPRSGDLSVYWYQQSLDQGLQFLIQYYNGEERAKGNILERFSAQQFPDLHSELNLSSLELGDSALYFCASSVGAANIQYFGAGTRLSVL.

The chain links TRBV7-2 to TRBJ1-5, with D hard to call. The germline CDR1 and CDR2 sequences are SGHTA and FQGNSA. Trimming removed 3 bases from V and 4 bases from J, with 10 bases in between. The CDR3 spans 14 residues. Here the CDR3 reads CASSFSLENQPQHF. CDR3 coding DNA: TGTGCCAGCAGCTTTAGTCTGGAGAATCAGCCCCAGCATTTT.

The chain's CDR3 is CASSLDLVYEQFF. The CDR3, as DNA: TGCGCCAGCAGCTTGGACTTGGTGTATGAGCAGTTCTTC. The chain couples TRBV5-1 to TRBJ2-1; unclear D gene. Per the germline V gene, CDR1 is SGHRS and CDR2 is YFSETQ. This CDR3 is 13 amino acids long. Trimming took 0 bases from V and 8 from J, leaving 9 bases between them.

The rearrangement joins TRBV10-3 to TRBJ2-2, with D unclear. Trimming shortened V by 6 bases and J by 1 base, and 6 bases separated the two germline ends. The CDR3 is made up of 13 amino acids. Germline-derived CDR1 and CDR2 are ENHRY and SYGVKD. This CDR3 reads CAISPENTGELFF. DNA for the CDR3: TGTGCCATCAGCCCGGAGAACACCGGGGAGCTGTTTTTT.

V is TRBV6-5 and J is TRBJ2-1; TRBD2 matches 13 bases. The germline V gene encodes CDR1 MNHEY and CDR2 SVGAGI. CDR3 size: 17 residues. Germline trimming cut 2 bases from V and 7 bases from J; bases unmatched to any gene: 8. The CDR3 region is CASSYPTSGGGNNEQFF. Here the CDR3 DNA reads TGTGCCAGCAGTTACCCTACTAGCGGGGGGGGCAATAATGAGCAGTTCTTC.

This clonotype was detected ten times or more. The gene calls are TRBV12-3 or TRBV12-4 and TRBJ2-2, with D uncertain. This CDR3 spans 12 amino acids. The V end was cut by 5 bases, the J end by 5 bases, with 6 bases between. The CDR3: CASSRWTGELFF. In nucleotides, the CDR3 is TGTGCCAGCAGTAGGTGGACCGGGGAGCTGTTTTTT.

This clonotype was seen many times. The gene calls are TRBV7-2 and TRBJ2-3, with a possible D match to TRBD2 (5 bases). This CDR3 is built from 17 residues. V lost 2 bases and J 2 bases, leaving 17 bases between the germline ends. Germline loops: CDR1 SGHTA, CDR2 FQGNSA. The CDR3 protein is CASSLTASGGLTDTQYF. CDR3 nucleotides: TGTGCCAGCAGCTTAACCGCCTCCGGCGGACTCACAGATACGCAGTATTTT.

This clonotype was found a few times. This sequence joins TRBV6-2 or TRBV6-3 and TRBJ1-1; TRBD1 might be the D (5 bases). Germline V gene sequence: CDR1 MNHEY, CDR2 SVGEGT. V was trimmed by 7 bases and J by 5 bases, leaving 17 bases between them. The CDR3 runs to 14 residues. CDR3 protein: CASTTGSRRTEAFF. In DNA, the CDR3 is TGTGCCAGCACTACAGGCTCGAGGAGGACTGAAGCTTTCTTT.

The sample holds many counts of this clonotype. The chain is built from TRBV18 and TRBJ1-5; 8 nucleotides line up with TRBD1. The CDR3 contains 15 residues. The trim removed 2 bases at V and 6 bases at J, leaving 6 bases unmatched. Germline values: CDR1 KGHSH, CDR2 LQKENI. The CDR3 loop reads CASSPGQGLRQPQHF. For the CDR3, the DNA is TGTGCCAGCTCACCAGGACAGGGCCTTCGTCAGCCCCAGCATTTT.

V and J are TRBV2 and TRBJ1-2, with D possibly being TRBD1 (6 bases). The CDR3 has 14 residues. With 4 bases removed from V and 4 bases from J, the gap between germline ends came to 13 bases. Germline-derived CDR1 and CDR2 are SNHLY and FYNNEI. The CDR3 coding sequence is TGTGCCAGCAGTGGCCGTCGACAGGCCTATGGCTACACCTTC. It translates to CASSGRRQAYGYTF.

V usage is TRBV3-1 and J usage is TRBJ1-3; D possibly corresponds to TRBD1 (6 bases). The CDR3 length is 19 residues. Trimming removed 4 bases at V and 3 bases at J, with 25 bases between. Germline V CDR1 and CDR2: LGHDT, YNNKEL (reference sequence). The CDR3: CASSPTRGGLGRSGNTIYF. For the CDR3, the DNA is TGTGCCAGCAGCCCCACAAGGGGGGGTCTGGGGCGAAGTGGAAACACCATATATTTT.

The chain couples TRBV5-5 to TRBJ1-4, with unresolved D. CDR3 size: 12 residues. CDR1 and CDR2 from the germline V gene are SGHKS and YYEKEE (reference sequence). Between the trimmed V and J ends, which lost 0 bases and 14 bases, there was a span of 11 bases. The DNA of the CDR3 is TGTGCCAGCAGCTTGGTGGCAGGTCCTCTGTTTTTT. Protein sequence: CASSLVAGPLFF.